This T cell receptor (beta chain) was profiled in a study of cytomegalovirus exposure and HLA in healthy donors. About the research overall: There were fewer than 130 million unique TCR beta sequences, drawn from around 180 million T cells, in an earlier analysis.

Study results and limitations: Across all donors, roughly uniform sequencing depth was an assumption of the presence/absence analyses.

Primers included in the PCR were 60 Vbeta and 13 Jbeta primers. Clones were sequenced by immunoSEQ multiplex PCR, and TCRdb holds only the in-frame ones, with some missing. There are about 160,000 clones in the sample; under 90% occur only once, and under 6% lies in the top ten. There are 12 residues in the CDR3. With 5 bases removed from V and 9 bases from J, the gap between germline ends came to 11 bases. The germline CDR1 and CDR2 sequences are PRHDT and FYEKMQ (reference sequence). Notes on this clone: The antigen is not known.

Sequenced sample: PBMCs. The TCR sequence derives from a man younger than 40 in good health and CMV-seronegative. This chain joins TRBV13 and TRBJ2-1; D may be TRBD2 (5 bases). The CDR3 reads CASSGSELEQFF. The DNA for the CDR3 is TGTGCCAGCAGCGGTAGCGAGCTTGAGCAGTTCTTC.